These T cell receptor beta chains were read from a single sample in a study of graft-versus-host responses after intestinal transplantation. Clones were read by immunoSEQ multiplex PCR, and TCRdb kept only the in-frame ones, dropping some. The sample contains some 38,000 clones, roughly 92% of which appear only once. No antigen is known for these receptors. The sequences come from unstimulated CD8+ T cells sorted from spleen or lymph node cells, collected before transplant. The receptors here all came from a human donor who was the organ donor for an intestinal transplant. CDR3s include the opening cysteine and the closing phenylalanine or tryptophan. D genes are given only for firm matches. Not all rows give a size; the values are once, few, many and, for expanded clones, a class.

J: TRBJ2-7
size: -
D: -
V: TRBV7-8
CDR3: CASSFRGSYEQYF
DNA: TGTGCCAGCAGCTTTCGGGGGAGCTACGAGCAGTACTTC

J: TRBJ2-2
size: -
D: TRBD2
V: TRBV7-6
CDR3: CASTFSGGRNTGELFF
DNA: TGTGCCAGCACCTTTAGCGGGGGCAGGAACACCGGGGAGCTGTTTTTT

J: TRBJ2-7
size: -
D: -
V: TRBV10-3
CDR3: CAIRVGNYEQYF
DNA: TGTGCCATCAGGGTAGGGAACTACGAGCAGTACTTC

J: TRBJ2-1
size: -
D: TRBD2
V: TRBV4-1
CDR3: CASSYLYSGRAWNEQFF
DNA: TGCGCCAGCAGCTATCTATATAGCGGGAGGGCGTGGAATGAGCAGTTCTTC

J: TRBJ1-2
size: -
D: -
V: TRBV27
CDR3: CASSFARADYGYTF
DNA: TGTGCCAGCAGTTTCGCCAGGGCTGACTATGGCTACACCTTC

J: TRBJ2-7
size: -
D: -
V: TRBV11-2
CDR3: CASSLGPNYEQYF
DNA: TGTGCCAGCAGCTTAGGACCAAACTACGAGCAGTACTTC

J: TRBJ2-4
size: -
D: -
V: TRBV2
CDR3: CASSDAETGLAKNIQYF
DNA: TGTGCCAGCAGTGATGCCGAGACAGGCCTAGCCAAAAACATTCAGTACTTC

J: TRBJ2-2
size: once
D: -
V: TRBV4-1
CDR3: CASSPMGAGELFF
DNA: TGCGCCAGCAGCCCAATGGGGGCCGGGGAGCTGTTTTTT

J: TRBJ2-7
size: once
D: -
V: TRBV27
CDR3: CASSLGRGTYEQYF
DNA: TGTGCCAGCAGTTTAGGGCGGGGAACCTACGAGCAGTACTTC

J: TRBJ2-7
size: -
D: -
V: TRBV7-6
CDR3: CASSLMEKNEQYF
DNA: TGTGCCAGCAGCTTGATGGAGAAAAACGAGCAGTACTTC

J: TRBJ2-1
size: -
D: -
V: TRBV6-5
CDR3: CASWGNNEQFF
DNA: TGTGCCAGTTGGGGAAACAATGAGCAGTTCTTC

J: TRBJ1-2
size: -
D: TRBD1
V: TRBV30
CDR3: CASRTGPYTF
DNA: TGTGCCTCCCGGACAGGCCCTTACACCTTC

J: TRBJ2-2
size: -
D: -
V: TRBV19
CDR3: CASSIVLPVVYTHTGELFF
DNA: TGTGCCAGTAGTATAGTATTACCGGTTGTTTACACCCACACCGGGGAGCTGTTTTTT

J: TRBJ1-2
size: -
D: TRBD1
V: TRBV4-2
CDR3: CASREGQGSYGYTF
DNA: TGTGCCAGCAGAGAGGGACAGGGGAGCTATGGCTACACCTTC

J: TRBJ2-3
size: -
D: TRBD1
V: TRBV6-6
CDR3: CASSYTTGGAPDTQYF
DNA: TGTGCCAGCAGTTACACCACAGGGGGCGCCCCAGATACGCAGTATTTT

J: TRBJ2-3
size: -
D: TRBD2
V: TRBV19
CDR3: CASSIGGTSGDTQYF
DNA: TGTGCCAGTAGTATAGGGGGGACTAGCGGAGATACGCAGTATTTT

J: TRBJ1-1
size: few
D: -
V: TRBV29-1
CDR3: CSVFRVTEAFF
DNA: TGCAGCGTCTTCAGGGTCACTGAAGCTTTCTTT

J: TRBJ1-5
size: -
D: -
V: TRBV27
CDR3: CASSLGLDQPQHF
DNA: TGTGCCAGCAGTTTAGGATTGGATCAGCCCCAGCATTTT

J: TRBJ2-6
size: -
D: -
V: TRBV6-5
CDR3: CASTISSSGANVLTF
DNA: TGTGCCAGCACCATAAGCAGCTCTGGGGCCAACGTCCTGACTTTC

J: TRBJ2-4
size: -
D: -
V: TRBV6-1
CDR3: CASSVESPWDIQYF
DNA: TGTGCCAGCAGTGTTGAGTCACCCTGGGACATTCAGTACTTC

J: TRBJ2-3
size: large
D: -
V: TRBV28
CDR3: CASSLDPQYF
DNA: TGTGCCAGCAGTTTGGATCCGCAGTATTTT

J: TRBJ2-5
size: -
D: TRBD2
V: TRBV7-9
CDR3: CASSSASGNQETQYF
DNA: TGTGCCAGCAGCTCCGCTAGCGGGAACCAAGAGACCCAGTACTTC

J: TRBJ2-1
size: few
D: -
V: TRBV21-1
CDR3: CASSKPRSEQFF
DNA: TGTGCCAGCAGCAAGCCAAGGAGTGAGCAGTTCTTC

J: TRBJ2-7
size: -
D: TRBD2
V: TRBV7-9
CDR3: CASRSGTSYEQYF
DNA: TGTGCCAGCAGATCCGGGACTAGCTACGAGCAGTACTTC

J: TRBJ2-3
size: -
D: TRBD2
V: TRBV13
CDR3: CASSPEGTSGTDTQYF
DNA: TGTGCCAGCAGCCCTGAAGGTACTAGCGGGACAGATACGCAGTATTTT

J: TRBJ1-2
size: -
D: -
V: TRBV6-1
CDR3: CASSGYTF
DNA: TGTGCCAGCTCTGGCTACACCTTC

J: TRBJ2-1
size: -
D: TRBD2
V: TRBV19
CDR3: CASSIVPTSGNNEQFF
DNA: TGTGCCAGTAGTATAGTACCGACTAGCGGGAACAATGAGCAGTTCTTC

J: TRBJ2-3
size: -
D: -
V: TRBV7-3
CDR3: CASSSLASDTQYF
DNA: TGTGCCAGCAGCTCGCTAGCGTCAGATACGCAGTATTTT

J: TRBJ2-1
size: -
D: -
V: TRBV11-2
CDR3: CASSLSGLGSSYNEQFF
DNA: TGTGCCAGCAGCTTATCAGGTTTAGGGAGCTCCTACAATGAGCAGTTCTTC

J: TRBJ2-1
size: -
D: TRBD2
V: TRBV7-3
CDR3: CASSSRLAGGPNEQFF
DNA: TGTGCCAGCAGCTCCCGACTAGCGGGAGGGCCGAATGAGCAGTTCTTC

J: TRBJ2-7
size: -
D: -
V: TRBV6-6
CDR3: CASSLSRGGPYEQYF
DNA: TGTGCCAGCAGTCTCTCCCGCGGAGGGCCCTACGAGCAGTACTTC

J: TRBJ2-1
size: -
D: -
V: TRBV19
CDR3: CASSIGPNEQFF
DNA: TGTGCCAGTAGTATCGGCCCCAATGAGCAGTTCTTC

J: TRBJ2-3
size: -
D: TRBD2
V: TRBV7-6
CDR3: CASSWTSGSRDTQYF
DNA: TGTGCCAGCAGTTGGACTAGCGGGTCAAGAGATACGCAGTATTTT

J: TRBJ1-2
size: -
D: -
V: TRBV30
CDR3: CAWTFGGAYGYTF
DNA: TGTGCCTGGACCTTCGGGGGGGCCTATGGCTACACCTTC

J: TRBJ2-1
size: once
D: -
V: TRBV4-2
CDR3: CASSHWNNEQFF
DNA: TGTGCCAGCAGCCATTGGAACAATGAGCAGTTCTTC

J: TRBJ2-3
size: -
D: -
V: TRBV5-1
CDR3: CASSLGAGLITDTQYF
DNA: TGCGCCAGCAGCTTGGGTGCTGGACTAATCACAGATACGCAGTATTTT

J: TRBJ2-5
size: -
D: TRBD1
V: TRBV6-5
CDR3: CASSGTGDRQETQYF
DNA: TGTGCCAGCAGCGGGACAGGGGACCGCCAAGAGACCCAGTACTTC